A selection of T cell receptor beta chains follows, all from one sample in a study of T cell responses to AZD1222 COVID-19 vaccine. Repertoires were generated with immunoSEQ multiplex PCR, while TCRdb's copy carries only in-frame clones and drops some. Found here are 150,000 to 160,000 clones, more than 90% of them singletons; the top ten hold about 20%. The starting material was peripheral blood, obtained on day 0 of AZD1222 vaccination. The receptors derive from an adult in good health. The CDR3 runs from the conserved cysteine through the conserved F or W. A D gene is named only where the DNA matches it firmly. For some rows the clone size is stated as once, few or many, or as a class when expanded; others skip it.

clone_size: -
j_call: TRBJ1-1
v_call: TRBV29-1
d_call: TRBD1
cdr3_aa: CSVDNRGTEAFF
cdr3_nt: TGCAGCGTTGATAACAGGGGAACTGAAGCTTTCTTT

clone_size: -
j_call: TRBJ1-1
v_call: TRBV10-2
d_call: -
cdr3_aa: CASSERSPLNLPFF
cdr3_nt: TGCGCCAGCAGTGAAAGATCCCCACTTAATCTTCCTTTCTTT

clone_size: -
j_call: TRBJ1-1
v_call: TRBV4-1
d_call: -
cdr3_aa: CASSQGNLQGFVKEAFF
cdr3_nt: TGCGCCAGCAGCCAAGGAAACCTACAGGGCTTCGTTAAGGAAGCTTTCTTT

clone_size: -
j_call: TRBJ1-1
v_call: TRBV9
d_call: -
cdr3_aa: CASSVGGSTEAFF
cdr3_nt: TGTGCCAGCAGCGTAGGTGGGTCCACTGAAGCTTTCTTT

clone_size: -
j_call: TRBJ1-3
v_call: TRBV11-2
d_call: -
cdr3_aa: CASSPRLEGSGNTIYF
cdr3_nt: TGTGCCAGCAGCCCCCGATTGGAGGGCTCTGGAAACACCATATATTTT

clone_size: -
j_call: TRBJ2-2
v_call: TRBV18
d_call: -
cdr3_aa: CASSLKAGTGELFF
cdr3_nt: TGTGCCAGCTCACTCAAGGCTGGTACCGGGGAGCTGTTTTTT

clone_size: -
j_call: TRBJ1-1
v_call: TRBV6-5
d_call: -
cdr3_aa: CASSQLGGEAFF
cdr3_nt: TGTGCCAGCAGTCAACTAGGGGGGGAAGCTTTCTTT

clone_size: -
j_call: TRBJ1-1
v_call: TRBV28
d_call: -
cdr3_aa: CASSLVAAEAFF
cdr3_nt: TGTGCCAGCAGTTTAGTGGCAGCCGAAGCTTTCTTT

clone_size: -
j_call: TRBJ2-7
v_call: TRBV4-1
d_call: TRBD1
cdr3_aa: CASSQSYRGYEQYF
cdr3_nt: TGCGCCAGCAGCCAATCATACAGGGGCTACGAGCAGTACTTC

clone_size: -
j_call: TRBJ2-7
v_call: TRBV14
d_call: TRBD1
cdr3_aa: CASSQDRQGVTYEQYF
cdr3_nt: TGTGCCAGCAGCCAAGATAGACAGGGGGTAACCTACGAGCAGTACTTC

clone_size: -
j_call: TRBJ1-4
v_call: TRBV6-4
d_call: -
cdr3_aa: CASSDWGGTCEKLFF
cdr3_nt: TGTGCCAGCAGTGACTGGGGGGGGACTTGTGAAAAACTGTTTTTT

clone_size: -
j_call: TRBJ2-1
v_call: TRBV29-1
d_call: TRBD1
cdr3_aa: CSLSRQGPYNEQFF
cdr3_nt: TGCAGCCTTTCCCGACAGGGTCCCTACAATGAGCAGTTCTTC

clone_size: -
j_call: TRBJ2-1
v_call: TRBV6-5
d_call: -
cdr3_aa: CASSPRHINEQFF
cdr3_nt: TGTGCCAGCAGTCCCCGACATATCAATGAGCAGTTCTTC

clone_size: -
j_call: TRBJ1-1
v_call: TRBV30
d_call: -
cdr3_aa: CAWSDGGRIDGGTEAFF
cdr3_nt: TGTGCCTGGAGCGACGGGGGCAGAATCGACGGAGGGACTGAAGCTTTCTTT

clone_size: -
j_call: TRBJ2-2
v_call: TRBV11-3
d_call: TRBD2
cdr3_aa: CASSFTGTSGRAGELFF
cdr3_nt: TGTGCCAGCAGCTTCACCGGGACTAGCGGGAGGGCCGGGGAGCTGTTTTTT

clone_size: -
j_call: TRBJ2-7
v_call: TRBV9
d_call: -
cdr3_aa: CASSVATTTGGEQYF
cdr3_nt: TGTGCCAGCAGCGTTGCGACTACCACCGGGGGCGAGCAGTACTTC

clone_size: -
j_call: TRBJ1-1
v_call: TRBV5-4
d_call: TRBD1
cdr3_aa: CASRGQGMGNTEAFF
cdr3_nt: TGTGCCAGCAGGGGACAGGGGATGGGGAACACTGAAGCTTTCTTT

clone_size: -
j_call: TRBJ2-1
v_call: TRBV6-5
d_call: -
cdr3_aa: CASSWEPRARGREQFF
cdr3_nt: TGTGCCAGCAGTTGGGAGCCGAGAGCCCGAGGGCGTGAGCAGTTCTTC

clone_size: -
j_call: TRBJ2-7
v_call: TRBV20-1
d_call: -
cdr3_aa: CSAPDYEQYF
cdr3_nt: TGCAGTGCTCCAGACTACGAGCAGTACTTC

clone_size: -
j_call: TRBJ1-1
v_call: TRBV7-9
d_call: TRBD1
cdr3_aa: CASSPRGQGATEAFF
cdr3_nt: TGTGCCAGCAGCCCTCGGGGACAGGGGGCCACTGAAGCTTTCTTT

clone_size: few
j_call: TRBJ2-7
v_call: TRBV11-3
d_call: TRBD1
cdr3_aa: CASSVDPGQGAWEQYF
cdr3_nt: TGTGCCAGCAGCGTAGACCCGGGACAGGGGGCTTGGGAGCAGTACTTC

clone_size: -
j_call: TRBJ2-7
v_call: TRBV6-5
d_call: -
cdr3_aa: CASSIGQISYEQYF
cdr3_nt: TGTGCCAGCAGTATAGGACAGATCTCCTACGAGCAGTACTTC

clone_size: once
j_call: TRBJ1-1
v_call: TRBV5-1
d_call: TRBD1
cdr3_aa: CASSFDRYRGDNTEAFF
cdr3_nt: TGCGCCAGCAGCTTCGACCGCTACAGGGGGGATAACACTGAAGCTTTCTTT

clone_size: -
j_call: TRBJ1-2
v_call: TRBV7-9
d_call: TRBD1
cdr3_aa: CASGTGWEPNYGYTF
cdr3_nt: TGTGCCAGCGGGACAGGTTGGGAACCCAACTATGGCTACACCTTC

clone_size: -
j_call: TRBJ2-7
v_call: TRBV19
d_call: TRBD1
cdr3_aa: CASSRDRGVEQYF
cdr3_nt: TGTGCCAGTAGCCGCGACAGGGGGGTCGAGCAGTACTTC

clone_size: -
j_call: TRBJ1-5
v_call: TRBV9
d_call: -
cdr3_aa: CASSPDGHSNQPQHF
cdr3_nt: TGTGCCAGCAGCCCTGACGGCCACAGCAATCAGCCCCAGCATTTT

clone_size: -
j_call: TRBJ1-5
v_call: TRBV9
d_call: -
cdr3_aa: CASSPRGTDNQPQHF
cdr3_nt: TGTGCCAGCAGCCCCCGGGGAACCGACAATCAGCCCCAGCATTTT

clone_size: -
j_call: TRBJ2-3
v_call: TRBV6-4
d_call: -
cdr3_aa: CASSDSGGPTDTQYF
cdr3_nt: TGTGCCAGCAGTGACTCGGGGGGGCCCACAGATACGCAGTATTTT

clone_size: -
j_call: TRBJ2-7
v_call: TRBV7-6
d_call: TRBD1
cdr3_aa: CASSQGTGGTWSYEQYF
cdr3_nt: TGTGCCAGCAGCCAAGGGACAGGGGGCACGTGGTCCTACGAGCAGTACTTC

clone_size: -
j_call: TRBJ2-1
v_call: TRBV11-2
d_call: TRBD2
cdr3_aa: CASSPYPGTSGSGEQFF
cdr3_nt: TGTGCCAGCAGTCCCTATCCCGGGACTAGCGGGAGCGGTGAGCAGTTCTTC

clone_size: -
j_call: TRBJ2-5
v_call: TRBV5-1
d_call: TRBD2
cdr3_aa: CASSLGLAGSHQETQYF
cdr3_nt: TGCGCCAGCAGCTTGGGTCTAGCGGGCTCCCATCAAGAGACCCAGTACTTC

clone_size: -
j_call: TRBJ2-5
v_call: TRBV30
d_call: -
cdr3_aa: CAWSATGGETQYF
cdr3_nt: TGTGCCTGGAGTGCAACCGGTGGAGAGACCCAGTACTTC

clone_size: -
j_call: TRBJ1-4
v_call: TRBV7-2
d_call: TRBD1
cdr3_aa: CASSLEGQGLLNEKLFF
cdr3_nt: TGTGCCAGCAGCTTAGAGGGACAGGGGCTACTTAATGAAAAACTGTTTTTT

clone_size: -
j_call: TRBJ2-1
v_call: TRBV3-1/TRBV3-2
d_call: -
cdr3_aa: CASSRERRTYNEQFF
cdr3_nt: TGTGCCAGCAGCCGGGAAAGGAGGACCTACAATGAGCAGTTCTTC

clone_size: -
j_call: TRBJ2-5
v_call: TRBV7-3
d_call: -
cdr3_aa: CASSPGTSKETQYF
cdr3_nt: TGTGCCAGCAGCCCAGGGACTTCAAAAGAGACCCAGTACTTC

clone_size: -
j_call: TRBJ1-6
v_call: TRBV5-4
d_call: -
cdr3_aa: CASSDGRYSLHNSPLHF
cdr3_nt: TGTGCCAGCAGCGACGGACGGTATTCGCTCCATAATTCACCCCTCCACTTT

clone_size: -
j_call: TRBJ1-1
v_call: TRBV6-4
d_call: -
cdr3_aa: CASRGADNTEAFF
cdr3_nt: TGTGCCAGCAGAGGAGCGGACAACACTGAAGCTTTCTTT

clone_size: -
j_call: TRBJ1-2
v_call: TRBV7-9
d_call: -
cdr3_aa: CASSPDGGAGYTF
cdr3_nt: TGTGCCAGCAGCCCAGATGGGGGCGCGGGCTACACCTTC

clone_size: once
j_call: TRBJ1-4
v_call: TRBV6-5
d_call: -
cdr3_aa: CASTDPGGNEKLFF
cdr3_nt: TGTGCCAGCACCGACCCCGGGGGGAACGAAAAACTGTTTTTT

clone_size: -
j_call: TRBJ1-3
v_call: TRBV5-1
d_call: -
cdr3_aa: CASSSRGTGDTIYF
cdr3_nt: TGCGCCAGCAGCTCGAGAGGGACGGGGGACACCATATATTTT

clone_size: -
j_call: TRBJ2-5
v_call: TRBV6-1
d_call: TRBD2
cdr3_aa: CASSEWMSGRLSETQYF
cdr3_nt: TGTGCCAGCAGTGAATGGATGAGCGGGAGGCTGTCAGAGACCCAGTACTTC

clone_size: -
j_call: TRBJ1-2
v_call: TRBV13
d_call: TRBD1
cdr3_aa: CASSPGQGAYGYTF
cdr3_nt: TGTGCCAGCAGCCCCGGACAGGGGGCCTATGGCTACACCTTC

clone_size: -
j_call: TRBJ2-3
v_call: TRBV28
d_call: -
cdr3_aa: CASSFDFPDTQYF
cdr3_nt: TGTGCCAGCAGTTTTGACTTCCCAGATACGCAGTATTTT

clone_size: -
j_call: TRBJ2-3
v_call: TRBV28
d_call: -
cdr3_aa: CASSLGGDTQYF
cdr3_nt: TGTGCCAGCAGTTTAGGGGGCGATACGCAGTATTTT

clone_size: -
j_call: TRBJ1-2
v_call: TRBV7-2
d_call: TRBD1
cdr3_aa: CASSSNRGYNGYTF
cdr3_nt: TGTGCCAGCAGCTCTAACAGGGGGTATAATGGCTACACCTTC

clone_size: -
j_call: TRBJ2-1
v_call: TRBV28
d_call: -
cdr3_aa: CASVGETFYNEQFF
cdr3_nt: TGTGCCAGCGTCGGTGAAACATTCTACAATGAGCAGTTCTTC

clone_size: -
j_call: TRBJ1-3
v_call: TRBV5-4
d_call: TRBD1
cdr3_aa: CASSFQGGRGNTIYF
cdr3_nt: TGTGCCAGCAGCTTTCAGGGGGGAAGAGGAAACACCATATATTTT

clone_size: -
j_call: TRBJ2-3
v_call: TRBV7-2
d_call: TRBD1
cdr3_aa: CASSFTGGLSDTQYF
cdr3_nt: TGTGCCAGCAGCTTTACAGGGGGCCTGTCAGATACGCAGTATTTT

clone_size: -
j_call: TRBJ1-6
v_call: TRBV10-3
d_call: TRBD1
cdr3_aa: CAIRGTADNSPLHF
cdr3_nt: TGTGCCATCAGGGGGACAGCGGATAATTCACCCCTCCACTTT

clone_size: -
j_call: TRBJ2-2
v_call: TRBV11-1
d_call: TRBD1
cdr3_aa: CASSPRTGVGGELFF
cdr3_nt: TGTGCCAGCAGCCCCCGGACAGGGGTTGGCGGGGAGCTGTTTTTT

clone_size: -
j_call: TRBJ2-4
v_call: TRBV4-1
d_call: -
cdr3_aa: CASSQDQAKNIQYF
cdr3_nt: TGCGCCAGCAGCCAAGACCAAGCCAAAAACATTCAGTACTTC

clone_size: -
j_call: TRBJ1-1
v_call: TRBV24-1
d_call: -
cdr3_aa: CATSSQGWAFF
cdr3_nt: TGTGCCACCAGCTCCCAGGGGTGGGCTTTCTTT

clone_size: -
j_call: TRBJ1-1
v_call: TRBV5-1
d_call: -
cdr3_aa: CASSLEGLNTEAFF
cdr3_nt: TGCGCCAGCAGCTTGGAGGGCCTGAACACTGAAGCTTTCTTT